This T cell receptor (beta chain) was sequenced in a study of cytomegalovirus exposure and HLA in healthy donors. This clone was seen more than once but under ten times. In the PCR, 60 Vbeta and 13 Jbeta primers were used. Only in-frame clones appear in the TCRdb table, and some are missing; sequencing was by immunoSEQ multiplex PCR. This table has over 150,000 clones, around 85% appearing once. With 6 bases clipped from V and 5 bases from J, the junction kept 9 bases outside the gene matches. CDR1 and CDR2 from the germline V gene are SGHVS and FNYEAQ. This CDR3 is built from 15 residues. Sequenced: PBMCs. V gene TRBV7-6 combines with J gene TRBJ2-1; 8 bases fit TRBD2. This clonotype originated in a boy between 2 and 15 years old in good health and CMV-seronegative. The CDR3 nucleotides read TGTGCCAGCAGGGAGGCCGCCGGGGGGGACAATGAGCAGTTCTTC. Translation gives CASREAAGGDNEQFF.